The rows below give T cell receptor beta chains drawn from one sample of a study of vaccination and CD4 T cells after COVID-19. Their antigen targets remain unknown. Using its own MiXCR run on the PCR reads, TCRdb lists one record per CDR3 protein. This table holds tens of thousands of distinct CDR3 sequences, about 30% found once. The source was CD4+ T cells from blood, cultured in vitro, collected about 7 months after SARS-CoV-2 vaccination. The receptors were sampled from a human donor who had recovered from COVID-19. CDR3s include the opening cysteine and the closing phenylalanine or tryptophan. Each record gives: D gene, clone size, J gene, V gene, CDR3 DNA, CDR3 protein. The D gene is left open where the match is weak. Some rows have no size entry. The others give once, few or many, or a class for an expanded clone.

d_gene: TRBD1
abundance: -
j_gene: TRBJ1-5
v_gene: TRBV19
CDR3nt: TGTGCCAGTACCACTATAGAGGGGGCGCGGGGCAATCAGCCCCAGCATTTT
CDR3aa: CASTTIEGARGNQPQHF

d_gene: -
abundance: -
j_gene: TRBJ1-5
v_gene: TRBV4-1
CDR3nt: TGCGCCAGCAGCCAGAGGGGATTTGGCAATCAGCCCCAGCATTTT
CDR3aa: CASSQRGFGNQPQHF

d_gene: -
abundance: -
j_gene: TRBJ2-5
v_gene: TRBV4-1
CDR3nt: TGCGCCAGCAGCCAAGATCTGTCAGGACAAGAGACCCAGTACTTC
CDR3aa: CASSQDLSGQETQYF

d_gene: -
abundance: -
j_gene: TRBJ2-3
v_gene: TRBV10-3
CDR3nt: TGTGCCATCAGTGACGTGGGGGCCACAGATACGCAGTATTTT
CDR3aa: CAISDVGATDTQYF

d_gene: -
abundance: once
j_gene: TRBJ2-7
v_gene: TRBV18
CDR3nt: TGTGCCAGCTCACCATGGGACGGGGAGCAGTACTTC
CDR3aa: CASSPWDGEQYF

d_gene: -
abundance: -
j_gene: TRBJ1-3
v_gene: TRBV6-1
CDR3nt: TGTGCCAGCAGTGAAACCCCAGGGGCCGGAAACACCATATATTTT
CDR3aa: CASSETPGAGNTIYF

d_gene: -
abundance: few
j_gene: TRBJ2-3
v_gene: TRBV6-1
CDR3nt: TGTGCCAGCATGATTCGGGGAATGAGCACAGATACGCAGTATTTT
CDR3aa: CASMIRGMSTDTQYF

d_gene: -
abundance: -
j_gene: TRBJ1-6
v_gene: TRBV6-1
CDR3nt: TGTGCCAGCGGTCGCCGAGGTTGGACTGGGGGCTCCTATAATTCACCCCTCCACTTT
CDR3aa: CASGRRGWTGGSYNSPLHF

d_gene: -
abundance: -
j_gene: TRBJ1-2
v_gene: TRBV5-6
CDR3nt: TGTGCCAGCAGCCCTGGACCGTCCGGTAACTATGGCTACACCTTC
CDR3aa: CASSPGPSGNYGYTF

d_gene: TRBD1
abundance: -
j_gene: TRBJ1-6
v_gene: TRBV6-1
CDR3nt: TGTGCCAGCAGGCAGACAGGGGAGAATTCACCCCTCCACTTT
CDR3aa: CASRQTGENSPLHF

d_gene: TRBD2
abundance: -
j_gene: TRBJ2-1
v_gene: TRBV20-1
CDR3nt: TGCAGTGTTTGGGTAAGAACTAGCGGTTCGAGCTCCTACAATGAGCAGTTCTTC
CDR3aa: CSVWVRTSGSSSYNEQFF

d_gene: -
abundance: -
j_gene: TRBJ1-2
v_gene: TRBV6-5
CDR3nt: TGTGCCAGCAGTTCACCCCAGGGGAACTATGGCTACACCTTC
CDR3aa: CASSSPQGNYGYTF

d_gene: -
abundance: -
j_gene: TRBJ2-5
v_gene: TRBV5-6
CDR3nt: TGTGCCAGCAGCTTGGGTGCGGGACTAGAGACCCAGTACTTC
CDR3aa: CASSLGAGLETQYF

d_gene: -
abundance: -
j_gene: TRBJ2-7
v_gene: TRBV6-1
CDR3nt: TGTGCCAGCAGACGGAACGGGGGTAGGTGGGCCTACGAGCAGTACTTC
CDR3aa: CASRRNGGRWAYEQYF

d_gene: -
abundance: -
j_gene: TRBJ2-7
v_gene: TRBV20-1
CDR3nt: TGCAGTGCTAGAGATGCCCCCTACGAGCAGTACTTC
CDR3aa: CSARDAPYEQYF

d_gene: -
abundance: -
j_gene: TRBJ2-7
v_gene: TRBV25-1
CDR3nt: TGTGCCAGCAGTGTGGGCAGGGACTCCTACGAGCAGTACTTC
CDR3aa: CASSVGRDSYEQYF

d_gene: TRBD1
abundance: -
j_gene: TRBJ1-2
v_gene: TRBV19
CDR3nt: TGTGCCAGTAGCACTACCCTTAACAGGGGATCTCAGGGCTACACCTTC
CDR3aa: CASSTTLNRGSQGYTF

d_gene: -
abundance: -
j_gene: TRBJ1-6
v_gene: TRBV5-1
CDR3nt: TGCGCCAGCAGCTTAAGGGGCAGGGGTGATTCACCCCTCCACTTT
CDR3aa: CASSLRGRGDSPLHF

d_gene: -
abundance: -
j_gene: TRBJ2-7
v_gene: TRBV7-2
CDR3nt: TGTGCCAGCAGCTTAGAACGAGGGGCCGAGCAGTACTTC
CDR3aa: CASSLERGAEQYF

d_gene: -
abundance: medium-sized
j_gene: TRBJ2-1
v_gene: TRBV5-4
CDR3nt: TGTGCCAGCAGCTTGGACAGCTACAATGAGCAGTTCTTC
CDR3aa: CASSLDSYNEQFF

d_gene: -
abundance: -
j_gene: TRBJ2-2
v_gene: TRBV7-9
CDR3nt: TGTGCCAGCAGCTTATCAGGGACCACCGGGGAGCTGTTTTTT
CDR3aa: CASSLSGTTGELFF

d_gene: -
abundance: -
j_gene: TRBJ2-5
v_gene: TRBV7-9
CDR3nt: TGTGCCAGCAGCTTAGAAGGACTGTCTCTCCAAGAGACCCAGTACTTC
CDR3aa: CASSLEGLSLQETQYF

d_gene: -
abundance: -
j_gene: TRBJ1-4
v_gene: TRBV20-1
CDR3nt: TGCAGTGCTAGAGATAGCCGGGACTTGAAGGGGAAACTGTTTTTT
CDR3aa: CSARDSRDLKGKLFF

d_gene: -
abundance: -
j_gene: TRBJ2-1
v_gene: TRBV7-3
CDR3nt: TGTGCCAGCAGCTTAACGTCCCCGGGTTGGGGTGAGCAGTTCTTC
CDR3aa: CASSLTSPGWGEQFF

d_gene: -
abundance: -
j_gene: TRBJ2-2
v_gene: TRBV7-8
CDR3nt: TGTGCCAGCAGCTTGCTAGTGGGGGCCGGGGAGCTGTTTTTT
CDR3aa: CASSLLVGAGELFF

d_gene: -
abundance: -
j_gene: TRBJ1-2
v_gene: TRBV30
CDR3nt: TGTGCCTGCCAATCAACGAGGGGATATGGCTACACCTTC
CDR3aa: CACQSTRGYGYTF

d_gene: -
abundance: -
j_gene: TRBJ1-2
v_gene: TRBV20-1
CDR3nt: TGCAGTGCTCATGAGAGAGCGCCGGGCTATGGCTACACCTTC
CDR3aa: CSAHERAPGYGYTF

d_gene: TRBD2
abundance: -
j_gene: TRBJ2-5
v_gene: TRBV6-5
CDR3nt: TGTGCCAGCAGTTCGGGGGGGGAAGGGGAAGAGACCCAGTACTTC
CDR3aa: CASSSGGEGEETQYF

d_gene: TRBD1
abundance: few
j_gene: TRBJ2-3
v_gene: TRBV5-1
CDR3nt: TGCGCCAGCAGCTATGGACAGGGGGCCCATTCTAGCACAGATACGCAGTATTTT
CDR3aa: CASSYGQGAHSSTDTQYF

d_gene: -
abundance: -
j_gene: TRBJ2-7
v_gene: TRBV18
CDR3nt: TGTGCCAGCTCACCCCAGGAGGGGCTTTCCTACGAGCAGTACTTC
CDR3aa: CASSPQEGLSYEQYF

d_gene: -
abundance: few
j_gene: TRBJ2-3
v_gene: TRBV7-2
CDR3nt: TGTGCCAGCAGCTCTAAGCGGATTTCCACAGATACGCAGTATTTT
CDR3aa: CASSSKRISTDTQYF

d_gene: -
abundance: once
j_gene: TRBJ2-1
v_gene: TRBV18
CDR3nt: TGTGCCAGCTCACAACCTCCGTTGGGGTACAATGAGCAGTTCTTC
CDR3aa: CASSQPPLGYNEQFF

d_gene: -
abundance: -
j_gene: TRBJ2-1
v_gene: TRBV28
CDR3nt: TGTGCCAGCAGTTCATCCGGGGAGGACCCTTACAATGAGCAGTTCTTC
CDR3aa: CASSSSGEDPYNEQFF

d_gene: -
abundance: -
j_gene: TRBJ2-1
v_gene: TRBV20-1
CDR3nt: TGCAGTGCTAGTGTCGGTTGGAGCTCCTACAATGAGCAGTTCTTC
CDR3aa: CSASVGWSSYNEQFF

d_gene: TRBD1
abundance: few
j_gene: TRBJ2-7
v_gene: TRBV5-4
CDR3nt: TGTGCCAGCAGCTCAGGACAGGGGGAGCACGAGCAGTACTTC
CDR3aa: CASSSGQGEHEQYF

d_gene: TRBD1
abundance: -
j_gene: TRBJ2-3
v_gene: TRBV6-2/TRBV6-3
CDR3nt: TGTGCCAGCAGTTACCGACAGGGGGACACAGATACGCAGTATTTT
CDR3aa: CASSYRQGDTDTQYF

d_gene: TRBD1
abundance: -
j_gene: TRBJ1-2
v_gene: TRBV11-2
CDR3nt: TGTGCCAGCAGCGTAGGACAGGCTACTAACTATGGCTACACCTTC
CDR3aa: CASSVGQATNYGYTF

d_gene: -
abundance: few
j_gene: TRBJ2-3
v_gene: TRBV20-1
CDR3nt: TGCAGTGCTCCCCCCGGTTCAACTAGTCCAGATACGCGGTATTTT
CDR3aa: CSAPPGSTSPDTRYF

d_gene: TRBD2
abundance: -
j_gene: TRBJ2-7
v_gene: TRBV24-1
CDR3nt: TGTGCCACCAGTGATTCCTCTGGGACTAGCGGGACCTACGAGCAGTACTTC
CDR3aa: CATSDSSGTSGTYEQYF

d_gene: -
abundance: few
j_gene: TRBJ2-5
v_gene: TRBV20-1
CDR3nt: TGCAGTGCTAGGAAAGGAGAGACCCAGTACTTC
CDR3aa: CSARKGETQYF

d_gene: TRBD2
abundance: -
j_gene: TRBJ2-1
v_gene: TRBV19
CDR3nt: TGTGCCAGTAGTATAGTCGGGAGGGCCATAAATGAGCAGTTCTTC
CDR3aa: CASSIVGRAINEQFF